What follows are 28 T cell receptor beta chains derived from one specimen sequenced in a study of CD8 T cells in Susac syndrome. cDNA came from around 0.54 to 1 ug RNA primed by random hexamers. TCRdb itself ran the immunoSEQ multiplex PCR reads through MiXCR, one entry per CDR3 protein. Of approximately 120,000 distinct CDR3 sequences in the sample, 80% to 95% were seen once. Sequencing input: CD4+ T cells from PBMCs. These receptor sequences come from a human donor in good health.

V usage is TRBV20-1 and J usage is TRBJ2-7, with TRBD2 identical over 14 bases. This CDR3 contains 16 residues. Germline lookup yields CDR1 DFQATT and CDR2 SNEGSKA (reference sequence). J was trimmed by 6 bases and V by 3 bases; bases with no gene match: 10. CDR3 DNA sequence: TGCAGTGCTAGCGGGGGACTAGCGGGAGCCCCAGCCGAGCAGTACTTC. Translation: CSASGGLAGAPAEQYF.

Only one count was recorded for this clonotype. This chain connects TRBV27 to TRBJ2-7, with D tentatively TRBD1 or TRBD2 (6 bases each). In germline, CDR1 is MNHEY, CDR2 SMNVEV (reference sequence). V gave up 6 bases and J gave up 6 bases, with 15 bases separating them. The CDR3 runs 13 residues. In DNA form, the CDR3 reads TGTGCCAGCAGGGGGAACGAGGGGGGCGAGCAGTACTTC. Amino acid sequence: CASRGNEGGEQYF.

This chain uses TRBV5-1 with TRBJ2-3; 8 nucleotides agree with TRBD1. This CDR3 comprises 17 residues. CDR1 and CDR2 from the germline V gene are SGHRS and YFSETQ. The V gene end was trimmed by 4 bases and the J gene end by 5 bases; junction bases not matched to a gene: 15. This chain's CDR3 is CASSPLVSRGREDTQYF. CDR3 in DNA: TGCGCCAGCAGCCCCTTAGTTAGCAGGGGGCGGGAAGATACGCAGTATTTT.

V is TRBV6-2 or TRBV6-3 and J is TRBJ1-2; the D is unclear. Trimming removed 7 bases at V and 8 bases at J, with 23 bases between. This CDR3 has 15 residues. Germline loops: CDR1 MNHEY, CDR2 SVGEGT. CDR3 bases: TGTGCCAGCACCCTCGGGAGTACCCGAATAAGCGGCTACACCTTC. Protein product: CASTLGSTRISGYTF.

The chain recombines TRBV6-5 with TRBJ2-7, with 11 bases identical to TRBD2. The germline gives CDR1 MNHEY, CDR2 SVGAGI. The CDR3 is made up of 16 amino acids. V gave up 3 bases and J gave up 1 base; unmatched junction bases: 5. CDR3 nucleotides: TGTGCCAGCAGTTATGGGACTAGCGGTACTTCCTACGAGCAGTACTTC. Its protein product is CASSYGTSGTSYEQYF.

The chain recombines TRBV27 with TRBJ2-2, with D possibly being TRBD2 (7 bases). V lost 6 bases, J lost 0 bases, and 23 bases lay in between. The CDR3 spans 19 residues. Germline values: CDR1 MNHEY, CDR2 SMNVEV (reference sequence). The CDR3 protein is CASSYRGGGKSSNTGELFF. The CDR3 nucleotides are TGTGCCAGCAGCTATCGAGGGGGGGGGAAAAGCTCGAACACCGGGGAGCTGTTTTTT.

In its sample, this clonotype was seen once. V gene TRBV11-1 combines with J gene TRBJ2-1, with a weak D call TRBD1 (6 bases). V dropped 1 base and J dropped 3 bases, with 13 bases sitting between them. Germline CDR1 is SGHAT and CDR2 is FQDESV (reference sequence). CDR3 length: 16 residues. This chain's CDR3 is CASSLGVDRLYNEQFF. The CDR3 nucleotides are TGTGCCAGCAGCTTAGGGGTCGACAGGCTCTACAATGAGCAGTTCTTC.

This chain connects TRBV29-1 to TRBJ1-1, with D hard to call. This CDR3 comprises 13 residues. V lost 3 bases and J 1 base, leaving 9 bases between the germline ends. Germline-derived CDR1 and CDR2 are SQVTM and ANQGSEA. This CDR3 reads CSVEQAANTEAFF. The CDR3 nucleotides are TGCAGCGTTGAGCAGGCAGCGAACACTGAAGCTTTCTTT.

The rearrangement joins TRBV7-9 to TRBJ2-7; the D is unclear. The V end was cut by 3 bases, the J end by 4 bases, with 10 bases between. The CDR3 spans 13 residues. Germline values: CDR1 SEHNR, CDR2 FQNEAQ (reference sequence). CDR3 protein: CASSFSDKYEQYF. CDR3 nucleotide sequence: TGTGCCAGCAGCTTTAGTGACAAATACGAGCAGTACTTC.

The chain recombines TRBV7-9 with TRBJ2-7; TRBD2 matches at 11 bases. The CDR3 loop spans 17 amino acids. The J segment lost 3 bases and the V segment lost 0 bases, leaving 7 bases of the junction unmatched. Germline V CDR1 and CDR2: SEHNR, FQNEAQ (reference sequence). The CDR3 protein is CASSLALGTSGLYEQYF. Written as DNA, the CDR3 is TGTGCCAGCAGCTTAGCGTTAGGGACTAGCGGACTCTACGAGCAGTACTTC. Together with reference TRBV7-9 and TRBJ2-7, the CDR3 gives the full variable domain: DTGVSQNPRHKITKRGQNVTFRCDPISEHNRLYWYRQTLGQGPEFLTYFQNEAQLEKSRLLSDRFSAERPKGSFSTLEIQRTEQGDSAMYLCASSLALGTSGLYEQYFGPGTRLTVT.

The chain has TRBV9 and TRBJ2-1; D possibly matches TRBD1 or TRBD2 (5 bases each). CDR3 length: 12 residues. Trimming removed 0 bases at V and 9 bases at J, with 7 bases between. The V gene's germline CDR1 is SGDLS and CDR2 YYNGEE. The CDR3 spells CASSVGGFEQFF. The CDR3 coding sequence is TGTGCCAGCAGCGTAGGGGGGTTTGAGCAGTTCTTC.

The chain joins TRBV3-1 to TRBJ2-1; D remains unclear. The CDR3 is 17 residues long. Germline assignment: CDR1 LGHDT and CDR2 YNNKEL (reference sequence). V lost 4 bases to trimming and J lost 0 bases, with 16 bases between them. This chain's CDR3 is CASSPSQRKSSYNEQFF. For the CDR3, the DNA is TGTGCCAGCAGCCCTTCTCAGAGGAAGAGCTCCTACAATGAGCAGTTCTTC.

This clonotype was recorded a few times. This rearrangement joins TRBV6-1 to TRBJ1-1; D not certain. This CDR3 comprises 13 residues. CDR1 and CDR2 (germline): MNHNS, SASEGT. Trimming removed 3 bases at V and 10 bases at J, with 15 bases between. CDR3 residues: CASSETFSGGAFF. Written as DNA, the CDR3 is TGTGCCAGCAGTGAGACATTTTCTGGTGGAGCTTTCTTT.

The chain uses TRBV20-1 and TRBJ2-3, with D unresolved. The CDR3 covers 14 residues. Trimming left V 5 bases short and J 4 bases short, with 16 bases between. CDR1 and CDR2 from the germline V gene are DFQATT and SNEGSKA (reference sequence). CDR3 sequence (DNA): TGCAGTGCTGTCGCGAACTCATGGGCAGATACGCAGTATTTT. This codes for CSAVANSWADTQYF.

CDR3 sequence: CSASATPGGTEAFF. The CDR3 DNA reads TGCAGTGCTAGCGCGACCCCAGGGGGCACTGAAGCTTTCTTT. This rearrangement joins TRBV20-1 to TRBJ1-1; TRBD1 matches at 7 bases. Trimming removed 3 bases from V and 4 bases from J; junction bases left unmatched: 8. Germline V CDR1 and CDR2: DFQATT, SNEGSKA (reference sequence). The CDR3 spans 14 residues.

This chain's CDR3 is CASSQDQIGTANTGELFF. CDR3 DNA: TGCGCCAGCAGCCAAGATCAAATCGGGACAGCCAACACCGGGGAGCTGTTTTTT. The gene calls are TRBV4-3 and TRBJ2-2, with TRBD1 identical over 7 bases. The trim removed 0 bases at V and 2 bases at J, leaving 9 bases unmatched. CDR1 is LGHNA and CDR2 is YSLEER in the germline V gene. CDR3 length: 18 amino acids.

The J gene is TRBJ1-1, the V gene TRBV3-1; D is possibly TRBD1 (5 bases). The germline gives CDR1 LGHDT, CDR2 YNNKEL (reference sequence). V lost 6 bases and J lost 7, with 9 bases in between. This CDR3 is 11 amino acids long. The CDR3 DNA sequence: TGTGCCAGCAGATGGGGGGGTGAAGCTTTCTTT. Translated: CASRWGGEAFF.

The chain joins TRBV5-1 to TRBJ1-1; no clear D gene. V was cut by 4 bases and J by 0 bases, with 16 bases left in between. The CDR3 totals 16 residues. Germline CDR1 is SGHRS and CDR2 is YFSETQ. The CDR3 spells CASSQENVRMNTEAFF. The CDR3 DNA reads TGCGCCAGCAGCCAAGAGAATGTTCGTATGAACACTGAAGCTTTCTTT.

The J gene is TRBJ2-2, the V gene TRBV13, with TRBD2 as a possible D gene (6 bases). The germline gives CDR1 PRHDT, CDR2 FYEKMQ (reference sequence). This CDR3 is built from 14 residues. Trimming shortened V by 6 bases and J by 5 bases, and 13 bases separated the two germline ends. This CDR3 reads CASREAGWTGELFF. The DNA of the CDR3 is TGTGCCAGCAGGGAGGCGGGGTGGACCGGGGAGCTGTTTTTT.

The chain links TRBV7-2 to TRBJ1-1, with D unresolved. Germline-derived CDR1 and CDR2 are SGHTA and FQGNSA. This CDR3 is built from 14 residues. Trimming stripped 1 base from V and 1 base from J, with 7 bases between. The CDR3 region has the DNA TGTGCCAGCAGCTTAGACGCTACGAACACTGAAGCTTTCTTT. Translating gives CASSLDATNTEAFF. The variable domain in full, completed from reference TRBV7-2 and TRBJ1-1, reads GAGVSQSPSNKVTEKGKDVELRCDPISGHTALYWYRQSLGQGLEFLIYFQGNSAPDKSGLPSDRFSAERTGGSVSTLTIQRTQQEDSAVYLCASSLDATNTEAFFGQGTRLTVV.

This sequence joins TRBV12-3 or TRBV12-4 and TRBJ1-5; no clear D. The CDR3 contains 12 residues. The V end was cut by 3 bases, the J end by 6 bases, with 6 bases between. The CDR3 is CASSFNLQPQHF. The CDR3 nucleotides are TGTGCCAGCAGTTTCAATCTTCAGCCCCAGCATTTT.

This rearrangement joins TRBV7-2 to TRBJ1-2; tentatively, D is TRBD1 (5 bases). Per the germline V gene, CDR1 is SGHTA and CDR2 is FQGNSA. Deletions cut 8 bases from V and 0 bases from J, with 16 bases between. The CDR3 loop spans 15 amino acids. CDR3 in amino acids: CASSNRDVANYGYTF. The CDR3 DNA is TGTGCCAGCTCGAACCGGGACGTAGCTAACTATGGCTACACCTTC. The full variable domain, in which reference TRBV7-2 and TRBJ1-2 provide the parts outside the CDR3, is GAGVSQSPSNKVTEKGKDVELRCDPISGHTALYWYRQSLGQGLEFLIYFQGNSAPDKSGLPSDRFSAERTGGSVSTLTIQRTQQEDSAVYLCASSNRDVANYGYTFGSGTRLTVV.

This clonotype has only one observation. The gene calls are TRBV6-5 and TRBJ2-5; TRBD2 matches 11 bases. Trimming removed 6 bases from V and 3 bases from J; junction bases left unmatched: 3. The CDR3 is 14 amino acids. CDR1 and CDR2 from the germline V gene are MNHEY and SVGAGI. In DNA, the CDR3 is TGTGCCAGCAGACGTAGCGGGGGGGAAGAGACCCAGTACTTC. This gives the protein CASRRSGGEETQYF.

The chain recombines TRBV6-5 with TRBJ2-5; 8 nucleotides line up with TRBD2. The CDR3 consists of 15 residues. V lost 6 bases and J lost 4; bases outside the gene matches: 10. Per the germline V gene, CDR1 is MNHEY and CDR2 is SVGAGI. The CDR3 sequence is CASSLLAGTRETQYF. The CDR3 nucleotides read TGTGCCAGCAGCTTATTAGCGGGAACTAGAGAGACCCAGTACTTC.

This sequence joins TRBV18 and TRBJ2-7, with 7 bases that match TRBD1. V lost 3 bases and J lost 0; bases outside the gene matches: 2. The CDR3 sequence is 14 residues long. The V gene's germline CDR1 is KGHSH and CDR2 LQKENI. CDR3 nucleotides: TGTGCCAGCTCACCCCGGGACAGCTCCTACGAGCAGTACTTC. This encodes CASSPRDSSYEQYF.

V gene TRBV19 combines with J gene TRBJ2-6; D ambiguous. Per the germline V gene, CDR1 is LNHDA and CDR2 is SQIVND (reference sequence). This CDR3 comprises 16 residues. Trimming removed 1 base from V and 0 bases from J, with 7 bases in between. CDR3 protein: CASSIVGNSGANVLTF. In DNA form, the CDR3 reads TGTGCCAGTAGTATAGTTGGAAACTCTGGGGCCAACGTCCTGACTTTC. The variable domain in full, with the rest retrieved from reference TRBV19 and TRBJ2-6, is DGGITQSPKYLFRKEGQNVTLSCEQNLNHDAMYWYRQDPGQGLRLIYYSQIVNDFQKGDIAEGYSVSREKKESFPLTVTSAQKNPTAFYLCASSIVGNSGANVLTFGAGSRLTVL.

This chain uses TRBV7-9 with TRBJ2-7; a weak D match, TRBD2 (6 bases). This CDR3 contains 14 residues. V was pared by 7 bases and J by 2 bases, with 15 bases between. Looked up from germline, CDR1 is SEHNR and CDR2 is FQNEAQ (reference sequence). CDR3 DNA: TGTGCCAGCAAACTTACCGGGGAGGCCTACGAGCAGTACTTC. Amino acid sequence: CASKLTGEAYEQYF.

The chain links TRBV3-1 to TRBJ2-7, with D possibly being TRBD2 (6 bases). Trimming took off 1 base at V and 0 bases at J, with 10 bases between the two ends. The CDR3 is 15 residues long. Per the germline V gene, CDR1 is LGHDT and CDR2 is YNNKEL (reference sequence). CDR3 loop: CASSQVAGSSYEQYF. In DNA form, the CDR3 reads TGTGCCAGCAGCCAAGTGGCCGGGAGCTCCTACGAGCAGTACTTC.